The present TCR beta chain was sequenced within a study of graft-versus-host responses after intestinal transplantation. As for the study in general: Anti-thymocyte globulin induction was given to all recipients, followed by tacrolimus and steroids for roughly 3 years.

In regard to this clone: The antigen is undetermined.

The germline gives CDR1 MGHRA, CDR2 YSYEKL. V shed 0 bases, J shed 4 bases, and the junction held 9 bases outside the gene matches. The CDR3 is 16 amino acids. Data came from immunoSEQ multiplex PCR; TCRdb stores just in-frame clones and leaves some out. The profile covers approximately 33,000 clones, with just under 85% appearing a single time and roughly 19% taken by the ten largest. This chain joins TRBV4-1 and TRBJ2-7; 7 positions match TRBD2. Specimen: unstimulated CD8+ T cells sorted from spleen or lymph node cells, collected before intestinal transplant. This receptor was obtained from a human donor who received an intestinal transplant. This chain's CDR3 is CASSQEAASGGYEQYF. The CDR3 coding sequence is TGCGCCAGCAGCCAAGAAGCGGCTAGCGGAGGGTACGAGCAGTACTTC.